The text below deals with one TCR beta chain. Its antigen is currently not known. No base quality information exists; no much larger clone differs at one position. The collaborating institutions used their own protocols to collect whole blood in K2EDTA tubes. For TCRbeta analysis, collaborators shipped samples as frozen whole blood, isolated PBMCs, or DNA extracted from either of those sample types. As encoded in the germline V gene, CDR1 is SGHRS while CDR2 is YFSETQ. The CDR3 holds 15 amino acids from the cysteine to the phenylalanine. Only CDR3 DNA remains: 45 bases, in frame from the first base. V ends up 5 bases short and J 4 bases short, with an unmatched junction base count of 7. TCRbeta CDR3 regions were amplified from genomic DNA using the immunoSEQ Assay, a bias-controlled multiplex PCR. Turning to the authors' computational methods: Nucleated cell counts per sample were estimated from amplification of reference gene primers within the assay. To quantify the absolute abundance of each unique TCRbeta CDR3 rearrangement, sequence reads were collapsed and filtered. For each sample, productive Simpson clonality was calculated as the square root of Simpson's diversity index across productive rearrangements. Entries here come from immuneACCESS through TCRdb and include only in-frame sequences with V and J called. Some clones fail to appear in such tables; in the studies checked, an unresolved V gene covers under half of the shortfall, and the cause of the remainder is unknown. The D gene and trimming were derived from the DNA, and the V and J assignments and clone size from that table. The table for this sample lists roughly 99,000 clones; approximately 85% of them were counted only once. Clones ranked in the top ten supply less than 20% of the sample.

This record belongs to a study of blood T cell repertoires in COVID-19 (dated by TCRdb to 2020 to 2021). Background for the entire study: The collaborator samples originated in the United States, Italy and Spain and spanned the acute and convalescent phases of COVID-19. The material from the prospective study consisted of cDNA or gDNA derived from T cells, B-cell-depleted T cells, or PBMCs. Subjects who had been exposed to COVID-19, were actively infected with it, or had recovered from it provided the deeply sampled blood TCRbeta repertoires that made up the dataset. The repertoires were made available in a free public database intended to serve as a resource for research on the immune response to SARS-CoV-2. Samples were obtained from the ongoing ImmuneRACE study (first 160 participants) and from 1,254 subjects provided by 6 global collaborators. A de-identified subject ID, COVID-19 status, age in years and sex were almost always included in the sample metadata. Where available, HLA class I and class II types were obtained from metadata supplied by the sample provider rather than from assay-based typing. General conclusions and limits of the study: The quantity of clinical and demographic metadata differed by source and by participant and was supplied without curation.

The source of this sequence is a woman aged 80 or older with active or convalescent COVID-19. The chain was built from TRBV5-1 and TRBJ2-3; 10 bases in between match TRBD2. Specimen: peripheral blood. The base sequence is TGCGCCAGCAGAAAGGGGACTAGCGTATCAGATACGCAGTATTTT. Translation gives CASRKGTSVSDTQYF.